This T cell receptor beta chain was sequenced during a study of T cells after posttransplantation cyclophosphamide. Per germline, CDR1 SGDLS and CDR2 YYNGEE. The V gene end was trimmed by 4 bases and the J gene end by 0 bases; junction bases not matched to a gene: 5. This CDR3 region has 15 residues. Busulfan-fludarabine conditioning, marrow transplant, and cyclophosphamide on days +3 and +4 were administered. Study-wide results and limits: Later post-transplant blood repertoires were often dominated by donor CD8+ memory clones. TRB overlap between skin or GI tissue T cells and blood was limited. TRB clonality was highly associated with recipient CMV seropositivity and reactivation.

Using immunoSEQ multiplex PCR, the repertoire was profiled, and TCRdb retains in-frame clones only, with some absent. The record shows some 17,000 clones for this sample, with no singletons present. This clone was counted ten times or more. Its specificity is unknown. The sequence derives from a female patient younger than 45 who received an allogeneic stem cell transplant from a related donor, was CMV-positive, and had no GVHD. A share of the T cells may be of graft donor origin. The chain combines TRBV9 with TRBJ2-3, with 7 bases identical to TRBD2. Sequenced here: PBMCs, sampled after allogeneic stem cell transplant with posttransplant cyclophosphamide. The CDR3, as DNA: TGTGCCAGCAGCCCTATTAGCGGGAGCACAGATACGCAGTATTTT. Residues: CASSPISGSTDTQYF.